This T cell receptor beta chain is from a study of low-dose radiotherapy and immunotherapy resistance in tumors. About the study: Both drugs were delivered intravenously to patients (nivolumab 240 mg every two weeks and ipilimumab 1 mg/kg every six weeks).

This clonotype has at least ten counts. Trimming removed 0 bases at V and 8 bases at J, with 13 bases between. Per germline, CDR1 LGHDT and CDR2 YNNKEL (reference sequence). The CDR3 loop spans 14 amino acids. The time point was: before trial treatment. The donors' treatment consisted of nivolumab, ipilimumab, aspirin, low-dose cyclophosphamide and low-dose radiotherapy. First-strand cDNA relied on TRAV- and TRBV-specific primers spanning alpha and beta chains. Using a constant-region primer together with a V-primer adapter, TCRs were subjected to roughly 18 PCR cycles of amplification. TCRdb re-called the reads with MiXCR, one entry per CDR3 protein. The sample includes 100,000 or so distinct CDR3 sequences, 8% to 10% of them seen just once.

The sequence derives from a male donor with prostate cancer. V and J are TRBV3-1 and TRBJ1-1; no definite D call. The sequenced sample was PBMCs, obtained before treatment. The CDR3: CASSQDRGEVEAFF. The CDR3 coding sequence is TGTGCCAGCAGCCAAGATCGGGGAGAGGTCGAAGCTTTCTTT.